This T cell receptor (beta chain) comes out of a study of cytomegalovirus exposure and HLA in healthy donors. Study-wide points: Later analysis placed DRB1 highest and HLA-C lowest in TCR association rates, which differed by HLA locus. Follow-up analysis later connected one missense variant in DCLRE1C with trimming of TCR beta V- and J-genes.

Trimming at V came to 1 base and at J to 4 bases, leaving 13 bases not matched to a gene. The germline V gene encodes CDR1 SGHVS and CDR2 FQNEAQ. This CDR3 comprises 19 residues. Primers included in the PCR were 60 Vbeta and 13 Jbeta primers. Authors' data handling: An analysis performed later counted 72 million or so unique TCR beta chains (roughly 10 million of them shared). The table came from immunoSEQ multiplex PCR; TCRdb's copy has only in-frame clones and leaves some out. Clonal size and the V and J genes are those of that table, whereas D and trimming came from the DNA. The profile shows about 120,000 clones, roughly two thirds of them singletons. This clone came up a few times. The antigen remains unidentified.

The sequence came from a man between 25 and 39 years old in good health and CMV-seropositive. Input material: PBMCs. This chain links TRBV7-8 with TRBJ1-3, with 10 nucleotides matching TRBD1. This CDR3 is CASSLEGLTGGTWGNTIYF. CDR3 DNA: TGTGCCAGCAGCTTAGAAGGCTTGACAGGGGGCACGTGGGGAAACACCATATATTTT.